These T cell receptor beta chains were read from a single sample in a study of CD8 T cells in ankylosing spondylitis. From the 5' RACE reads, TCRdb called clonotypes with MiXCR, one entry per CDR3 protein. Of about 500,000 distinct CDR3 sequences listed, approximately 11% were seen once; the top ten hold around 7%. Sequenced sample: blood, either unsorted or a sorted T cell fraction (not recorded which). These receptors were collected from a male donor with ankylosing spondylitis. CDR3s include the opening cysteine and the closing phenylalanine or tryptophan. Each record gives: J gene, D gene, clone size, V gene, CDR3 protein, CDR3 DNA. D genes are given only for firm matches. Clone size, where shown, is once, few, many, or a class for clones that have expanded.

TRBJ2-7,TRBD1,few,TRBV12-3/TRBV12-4,CASSLQGLEQYF,TGTGCCAGCAGTCTACAGGGGCTCGAGCAGTACTTC
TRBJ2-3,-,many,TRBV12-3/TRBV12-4,CASSSRGYTQYF,TGTGCCAGCAGTTCCCGTGGCTATACGCAGTATTTT
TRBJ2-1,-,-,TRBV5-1,CASSATGPTGEQFF,TGCGCCAGCAGCGCGACAGGCCCAACGGGTGAGCAGTTCTTC
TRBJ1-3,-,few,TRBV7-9,CASSPPEGSGNTIYF,TGTGCCAGCAGCCCACCCGAGGGCTCTGGAAACACCATATATTTT
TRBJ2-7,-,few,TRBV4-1,CASSQDKGPYEQYF,TGCGCCAGCAGCCAAGATAAGGGCCCCTACGAGCAGTACTTC
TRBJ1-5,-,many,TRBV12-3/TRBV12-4,CASSSGFQPQHF,TGTGCCAGCAGCTCTGGCTTTCAGCCCCAGCATTTT
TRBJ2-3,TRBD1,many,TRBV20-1,CSARQGLGTDTQYF,TGCAGTGCGAGACAGGGCTTGGGCACAGATACGCAGTATTTT
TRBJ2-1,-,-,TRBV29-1,CSVRSGSYNEQFF,TGCAGCGTTAGATCGGGTTCCTACAATGAGCAGTTCTTC
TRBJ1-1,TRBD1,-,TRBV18,CASSPTGDHTEAFF,TGTGCCAGCTCACCCACAGGGGATCACACTGAAGCTTTCTTT
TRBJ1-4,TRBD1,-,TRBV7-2,CASSLAPGQGLEKLFF,TGTGCCAGCAGCTTGGCTCCGGGACAGGGTTTAGAAAAACTGTTTTTT
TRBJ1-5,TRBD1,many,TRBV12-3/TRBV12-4,CASSDRGSQPQHF,TGTGCCAGCAGCGACAGGGGCAGTCAGCCCCAGCATTTT
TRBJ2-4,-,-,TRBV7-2,CASSYRDCKNIQYF,TGTGCCAGCAGCTACCGGGACTGCAAAAACATTCAGTACTTC
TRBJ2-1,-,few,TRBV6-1,CASKSDSYNEQFF,TGTGCCAGCAAGAGCGACTCCTACAATGAGCAGTTCTTC
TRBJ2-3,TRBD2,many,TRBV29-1,CSISGSDTQYF,TGCAGCATCAGCGGGAGCGATACGCAGTATTTT
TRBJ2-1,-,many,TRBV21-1,CASTWPGAGTYNEQFF,TGTGCCAGCACCTGGCCGGGGGCGGGAACCTACAATGAGCAGTTCTTC
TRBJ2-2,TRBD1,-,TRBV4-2,CASSTPGQGPWRGTGELFF,TGTGCCAGCAGCACTCCGGGACAGGGGCCCTGGCGGGGCACCGGGGAGCTGTTTTTT
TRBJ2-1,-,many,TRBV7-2,CASSQPPGSHEQFF,TGTGCCAGCAGCCAACCCCCGGGTAGCCATGAGCAGTTCTTC
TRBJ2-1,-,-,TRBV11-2,CASSLVETSPEQFF,TGTGCCAGCAGCTTAGTCGAAACATCCCCTGAGCAGTTCTTC